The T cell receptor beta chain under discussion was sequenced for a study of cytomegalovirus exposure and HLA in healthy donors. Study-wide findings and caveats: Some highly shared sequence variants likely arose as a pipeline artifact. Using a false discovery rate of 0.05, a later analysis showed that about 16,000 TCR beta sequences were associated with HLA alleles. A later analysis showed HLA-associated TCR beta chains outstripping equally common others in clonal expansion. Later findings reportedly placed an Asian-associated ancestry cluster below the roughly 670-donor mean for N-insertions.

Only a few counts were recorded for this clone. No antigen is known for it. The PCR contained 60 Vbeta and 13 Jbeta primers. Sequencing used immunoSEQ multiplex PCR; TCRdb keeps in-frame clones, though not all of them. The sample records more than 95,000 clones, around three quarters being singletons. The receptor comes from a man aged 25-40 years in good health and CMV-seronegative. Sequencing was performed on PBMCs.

The CDR3 here is CSVQGGLGNTEAFF. CDR3 sequence (DNA): TGCAGCGTCCAAGGGGGCTTGGGGAACACTGAAGCTTTCTTT. The rearrangement uses TRBV29-1 and TRBJ1-1; 7 nucleotides line up with TRBD1. V was pared by 6 bases and J by 1 base, with 8 bases of the junction left unmatched. The CDR3 is 14 residues long. Germline V CDR1 and CDR2: SQVTM, ANQGSEA.